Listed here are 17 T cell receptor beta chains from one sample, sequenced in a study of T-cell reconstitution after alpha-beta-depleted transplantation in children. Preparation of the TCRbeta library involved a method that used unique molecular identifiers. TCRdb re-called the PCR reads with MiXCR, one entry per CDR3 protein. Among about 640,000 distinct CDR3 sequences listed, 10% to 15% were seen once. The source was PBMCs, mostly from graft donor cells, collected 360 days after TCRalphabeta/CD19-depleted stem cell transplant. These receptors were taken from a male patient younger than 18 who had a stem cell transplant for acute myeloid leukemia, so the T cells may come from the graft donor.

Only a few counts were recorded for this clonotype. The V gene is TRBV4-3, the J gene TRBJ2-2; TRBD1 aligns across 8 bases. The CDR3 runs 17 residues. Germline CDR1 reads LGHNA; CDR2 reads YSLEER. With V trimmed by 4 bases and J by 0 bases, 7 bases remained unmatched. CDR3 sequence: CASSPGYRGTNTGELFF. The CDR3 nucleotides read TGCGCCAGCAGCCCAGGATACAGGGGGACGAACACCGGGGAGCTGTTTTTT.

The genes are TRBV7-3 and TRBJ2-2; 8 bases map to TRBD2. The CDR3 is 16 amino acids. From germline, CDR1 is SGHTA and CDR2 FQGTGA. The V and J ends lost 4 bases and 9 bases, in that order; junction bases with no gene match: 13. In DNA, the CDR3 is TGTGCCAGCAGCTACCCCCACGGGAGGGCCAGCCGGGAGCTGTTTTTT. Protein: CASSYPHGRASRELFF.

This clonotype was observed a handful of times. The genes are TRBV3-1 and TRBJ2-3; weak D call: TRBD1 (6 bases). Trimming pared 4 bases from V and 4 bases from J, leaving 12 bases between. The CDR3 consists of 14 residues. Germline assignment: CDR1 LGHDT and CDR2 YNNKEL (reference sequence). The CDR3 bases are TGTGCCAGCAGCCTGACAGGACAGTCAGATACGCAGTATTTT. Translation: CASSLTGQSDTQYF.

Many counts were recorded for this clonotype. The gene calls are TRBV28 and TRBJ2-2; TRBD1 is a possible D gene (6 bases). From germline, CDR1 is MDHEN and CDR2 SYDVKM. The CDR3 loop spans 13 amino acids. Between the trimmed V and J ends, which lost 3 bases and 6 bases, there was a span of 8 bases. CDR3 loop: CASSFQGPGELFF. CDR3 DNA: TGTGCCAGCAGTTTTCAGGGGCCCGGGGAGCTGTTTTTT.

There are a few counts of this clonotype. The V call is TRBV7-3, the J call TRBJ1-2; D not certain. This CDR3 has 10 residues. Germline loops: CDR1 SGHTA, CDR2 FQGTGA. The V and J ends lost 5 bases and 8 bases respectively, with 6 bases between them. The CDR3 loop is CASSPQGYTF. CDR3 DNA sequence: TGTGCCAGCAGCCCTCAAGGCTACACCTTC.

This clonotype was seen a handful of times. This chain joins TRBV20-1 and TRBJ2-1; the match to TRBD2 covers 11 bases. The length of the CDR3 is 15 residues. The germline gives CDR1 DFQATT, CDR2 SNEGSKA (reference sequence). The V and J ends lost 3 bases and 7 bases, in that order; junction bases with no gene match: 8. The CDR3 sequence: CSARGSTSGSNEQFF. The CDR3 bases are TGCAGTGCTAGGGGAAGTACTAGCGGGAGTAATGAGCAGTTCTTC.

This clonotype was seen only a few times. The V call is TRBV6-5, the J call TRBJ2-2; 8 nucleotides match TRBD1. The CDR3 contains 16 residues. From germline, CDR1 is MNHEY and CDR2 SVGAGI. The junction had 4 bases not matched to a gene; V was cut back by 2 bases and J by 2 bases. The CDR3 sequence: CASSYAGGLNTGELFF. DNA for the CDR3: TGTGCCAGCAGTTACGCAGGGGGCCTTAACACCGGGGAGCTGTTTTTT.

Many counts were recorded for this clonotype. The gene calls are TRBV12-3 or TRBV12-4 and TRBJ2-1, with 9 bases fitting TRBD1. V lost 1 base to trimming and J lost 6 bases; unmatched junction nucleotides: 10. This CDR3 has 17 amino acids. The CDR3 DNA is TGTGCCAGCAGTTTAGGGGTGGGGACAGGGATGAGCAATGAGCAGTTCTTC. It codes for CASSLGVGTGMSNEQFF.

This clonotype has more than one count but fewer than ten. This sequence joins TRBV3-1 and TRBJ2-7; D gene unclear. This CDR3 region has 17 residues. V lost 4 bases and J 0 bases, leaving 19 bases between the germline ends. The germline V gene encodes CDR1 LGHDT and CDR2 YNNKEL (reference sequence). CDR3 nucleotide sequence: TGTGCCAGCAGCCTATACCTAGTGGCGCCCCACTCCTACGAGCAGTACTTC. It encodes CASSLYLVAPHSYEQYF.

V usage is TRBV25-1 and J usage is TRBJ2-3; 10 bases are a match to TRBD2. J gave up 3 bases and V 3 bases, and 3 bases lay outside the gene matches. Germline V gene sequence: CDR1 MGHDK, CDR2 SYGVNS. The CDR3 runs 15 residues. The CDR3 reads CASSDLAGVTDTQYF. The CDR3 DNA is TGTGCCAGCAGTGATCTAGCGGGAGTGACAGATACGCAGTATTTT.

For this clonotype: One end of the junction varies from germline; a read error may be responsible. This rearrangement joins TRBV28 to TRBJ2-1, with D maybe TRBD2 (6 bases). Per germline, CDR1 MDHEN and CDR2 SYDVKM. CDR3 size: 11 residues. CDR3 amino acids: CASSGGLHTTF. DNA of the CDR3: TGTGCCAGCAGTGGGGGACTCCACACAACCTTC.

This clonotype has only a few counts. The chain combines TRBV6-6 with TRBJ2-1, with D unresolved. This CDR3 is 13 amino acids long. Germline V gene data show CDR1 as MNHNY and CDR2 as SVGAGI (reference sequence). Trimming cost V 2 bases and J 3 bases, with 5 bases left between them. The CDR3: CASSYHFYNEQFF. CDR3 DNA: TGTGCCAGCAGTTACCACTTCTACAATGAGCAGTTCTTC.

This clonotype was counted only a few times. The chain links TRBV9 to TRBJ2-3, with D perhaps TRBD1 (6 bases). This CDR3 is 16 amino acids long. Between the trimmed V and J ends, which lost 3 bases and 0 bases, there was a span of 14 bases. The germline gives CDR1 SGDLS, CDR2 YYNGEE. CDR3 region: CASSDWEGGSTDTQYF. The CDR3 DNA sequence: TGTGCCAGCAGCGATTGGGAAGGGGGTAGCACAGATACGCAGTATTTT.

CDR3 region: CASSYAGTYEQYF. The CDR3 nucleotides are TGTGCCAGCAGTTACGCAGGTACCTACGAGCAGTACTTC. The gene calls are TRBV6-5 and TRBJ2-7, with D uncertain. From germline, CDR1 is MNHEY and CDR2 SVGAGI. There are 13 residues in the CDR3. V shed 2 bases and J shed 2 bases, with 7 bases lying between them.

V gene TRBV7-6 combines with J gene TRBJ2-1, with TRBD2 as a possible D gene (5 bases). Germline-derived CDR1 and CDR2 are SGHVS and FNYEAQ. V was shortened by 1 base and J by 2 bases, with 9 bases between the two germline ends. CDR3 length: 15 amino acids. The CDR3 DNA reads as TGTGCCAGCAGCTTAGGGTGGGGAGCCTACAATGAGCAGTTCTTC. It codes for CASSLGWGAYNEQFF.

CDR3 region: CASSKRTGENIQYF. The CDR3 DNA reads TGTGCCAGCAGTAAGAGGACAGGAGAAAACATTCAGTACTTC. This chain connects TRBV27 to TRBJ2-4; 7 bases align to TRBD1. Germline-derived CDR1 and CDR2 are MNHEY and SMNVEV (reference sequence). The CDR3 spans 14 residues. J lost 5 bases, V lost 5 bases, and 6 bases had no gene match.

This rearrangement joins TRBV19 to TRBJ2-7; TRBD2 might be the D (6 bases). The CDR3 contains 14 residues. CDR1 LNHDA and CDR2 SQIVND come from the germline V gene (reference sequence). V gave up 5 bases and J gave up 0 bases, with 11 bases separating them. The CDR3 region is CASSWSGDSYEQYF. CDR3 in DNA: TGTGCCAGTAGTTGGTCGGGGGACTCCTACGAGCAGTACTTC.